Listed here are 32 T cell receptor beta chains from one sample, sequenced in a study of blood T cell repertoires in COVID-19. Assay used: immunoSEQ multiplex PCR; TCRdb lists only in-frame clones, some missing. The sample has some 300,000 clones; approximately 88% are singletons. Material: peripheral blood. These TCRs come from a woman in her twenties or thirties who had recovered from COVID-19.

The chain couples TRBV5-6 to TRBJ2-2; maybe TRBD1 (6 bases). This CDR3 is built from 17 residues. V was shortened by 2 bases and J by 3 bases, with 17 bases between the two germline ends. Germline lookup yields CDR1 SGHDT and CDR2 YYEEEE. CDR3 nucleotides: TGTGCCAGCAGCTTCGGACAGATGAGGTTTTACACCGGGGAGCTGTTTTTT. Amino acid sequence: CASSFGQMRFYTGELFF.

The chain links TRBV7-2 to TRBJ2-1, with D perhaps matching TRBD2 (6 bases). This CDR3 contains 15 residues. Germline lookup yields CDR1 SGHTA and CDR2 FQGNSA. The V gene lost 0 bases and the J gene lost 9 bases, with 15 bases spanning the gap. CDR3 DNA: TGTGCCAGCAGCTTAGCGACGGCGGGGCTCGCTGAGCAGTTCTTC. It codes for CASSLATAGLAEQFF.

The chain recombines TRBV27 with TRBJ2-1; 8 bases fit TRBD2. CDR1 MNHEY and CDR2 SMNVEV come from the germline V gene (reference sequence). The CDR3 has 14 amino acids. Trimming cost V 4 bases and J 8 bases; bases outside gene matches: 7. The CDR3 sequence is CASSSGGAVYEQFF. CDR3 DNA sequence: TGTGCCAGCAGTTCCGGGGGGGCCGTCTATGAGCAGTTCTTC.

This clone occurred a few times. The chain employs TRBV4-3 and TRBJ2-3, with TRBD2 matching 10 bases. Germline trimming cut 4 bases from V and 1 base from J; bases unmatched to any gene: 8. This CDR3 is built from 17 residues. From germline, CDR1 is LGHNA and CDR2 YSLEER. The CDR3 sequence is CASSPDVLAGGTDTQYF. DNA of the CDR3: TGCGCCAGCAGCCCAGATGTGCTAGCGGGGGGCACAGATACGCAGTATTTT.

The chain carries TRBV7-9 and TRBJ2-1, with D maybe TRBD2 (5 bases). Germline values: CDR1 SEHNR, CDR2 FQNEAQ (reference sequence). Deletions cut 5 bases from V and 4 bases from J, with 9 bases between. The CDR3 loop spans 13 amino acids. The CDR3 spells CASSPGSYNEQFF. The CDR3, as DNA: TGTGCCAGCAGCCCGGGGAGTTACAATGAGCAGTTCTTC. Combining the CDR3 with reference TRBV7-9 and TRBJ2-1 gives the whole variable domain DTGVSQNPRHKITKRGQNVTFRCDPISEHNRLYWYRQTLGQGPEFLTYFQNEAQLEKSRLLSDRFSAERPKGSFSTLEIQRTEQGDSAMYLCASSPGSYNEQFFGPGTRLTVL.

The chain couples TRBV7-3 to TRBJ2-3; 9 bases match TRBD2. The CDR3 length is 16 residues. The ends lost 6 bases at V and 3 bases at J; junction bases unmatched: 10. CDR1 SGHTA and CDR2 FQGTGA come from the germline V gene. The CDR3 DNA is TGTGCCAGCAGTTCCCATGCTAGCGGGGCAACAGATACGCAGTATTTT. Amino acids: CASSSHASGATDTQYF.

This clone was counted a single time. The chain is built from TRBV15 and TRBJ1-1; D is uncertain. Between the trimmed V and J ends, which lost 5 bases and 5 bases, there was a span of 12 bases. From germline, CDR1 is LNHNV and CDR2 YYDKDF (reference sequence). The CDR3 totals 13 residues. In DNA form, the CDR3 reads TGTGCCACCAGCCCAATACGAGGGACTGAAGCTTTCTTT. This gives the protein CATSPIRGTEAFF.

This clone was seen at least ten times. V usage is TRBV7-8 and J usage is TRBJ2-3; TRBD2 matches at 7 bases. The germline V gene encodes CDR1 SGHVS and CDR2 FQNEAQ. CDR3 length: 15 residues. With 1 base clipped from V and 2 bases from J, the junction kept 3 bases outside the gene matches. DNA of the CDR3: TGTGCCAGCAGCTTAGGGCTAGCGGCCACAGATACGCAGTATTTT. This sequence encodes CASSLGLAATDTQYF.

This chain joins TRBV5-6 and TRBJ1-2; perhaps TRBD1 as D (5 bases). Germline CDR1 SGHDT, CDR2 YYEEEE. The CDR3 is 13 residues long. Trimming pared 3 bases from V and 2 bases from J, leaving 8 bases between. CDR3 sequence (DNA): TGTGCCAGCAGCTCACAGGACAACTATGGCTACACCTTC. Translated, it gives CASSSQDNYGYTF.

The chain has TRBV6-5 and TRBJ1-5; D unresolved. The germline gives CDR1 MNHEY, CDR2 SVGAGI. The CDR3 runs 15 residues. Between the trimmed V and J ends, which lost 9 bases and 1 base, there was a span of 16 bases. For the CDR3, the DNA is TGTGCCAGTTCGGGAAGCCCGAGAAGCAATCAGCCCCAGCATTTT. Encoded protein: CASSGSPRSNQPQHF.

The chain has TRBV28 and TRBJ2-2; D is perhaps TRBD2 (7 bases). V lost 6 bases and J lost 4, with 21 bases in between. The CDR3 contains 17 residues. Per the germline V gene, CDR1 is MDHEN and CDR2 is SYDVKM. The CDR3 DNA sequence: TGTGCCAGCAGCCAATTGGGTTGGGGGGGCATCACCGGGGAGCTGTTTTTT. This translates into CASSQLGWGGITGELFF.

The V gene is TRBV18, the J gene TRBJ1-2; D not resolved. The germline gives CDR1 KGHSH, CDR2 LQKENI. The CDR3 extends over 14 amino acids. V gave up 2 bases and J gave up 3 bases, with 10 bases separating them. The CDR3 sequence is CASSPGEDHYGYTF. The CDR3 DNA is TGTGCCAGCTCACCAGGGGAGGACCACTATGGCTACACCTTC.

The chain recombines TRBV9 with TRBJ2-3; weak D call: TRBD2 (6 bases). Trimming pared 4 bases from V and 0 bases from J, leaving 12 bases between. The CDR3 covers 15 residues. Germline V gives CDR1 SGDLS, CDR2 YYNGEE. The CDR3 DNA sequence: TGTGCCAGCAGCCAACTAGCTACTAGCACAGATACGCAGTATTTT. Translation: CASSQLATSTDTQYF.

This clone was observed once. The J gene is TRBJ2-2, the V gene TRBV5-4, with TRBD2 matching 7 bases. Germline lookup yields CDR1 SGHNT and CDR2 YYREEE (reference sequence). With 4 bases clipped from V and 0 bases from J, the junction kept 3 bases outside the gene matches. There are 15 residues in the CDR3. Here the CDR3 DNA reads TGTGCCAGCAGCCCACGGGGGGCGAACACCGGGGAGCTGTTTTTT. This sequence encodes CASSPRGANTGELFF.

The chain uses TRBV6-2 or TRBV6-3 and TRBJ2-2; D is possibly TRBD2 (6 bases). V was shortened by 2 bases and J by 6 bases, with 10 bases between the two germline ends. Germline V gene lookup returns CDR1 MNHEY and CDR2 SVGEGT. The CDR3 length is 14 residues. CDR3 region: CASSYHASAGELFF. CDR3 DNA: TGTGCCAGCAGTTACCACGCTAGCGCCGGGGAGCTGTTTTTT.

V gene TRBV5-1 combines with J gene TRBJ1-6; 7 nucleotides align to TRBD1. Germline values: CDR1 SGHRS, CDR2 YFSETQ. V trimming: 4 bases; J trimming: 5 bases; junction bases outside the gene matches: 3. The CDR3 spans 14 residues. The CDR3 bases are TGCGCCAGCAGCCCGGGACAGAATAATTCACCCCTCCACTTT. This codes for CASSPGQNNSPLHF. The full variable domain, with the rest looked up from reference TRBV5-1 and TRBJ1-6, is KAGVTQTPRYLIKTRGQQVTLSCSPISGHRSVSWYQQTPGQGLQFLFEYFSETQRNKGNFPGRFSGRQFSNSRSEMNVSTLELGDSALYLCASSPGQNNSPLHFGNGTRLTVT.

The CDR3 DNA reads as TGTGCCAGCTCACACACACAAGGAGTCGGGGATGAAAAACTGTTTTTT. The encoded protein is CASSHTQGVGDEKLFF. V is TRBV18 and J is TRBJ1-4; the D is unclear. Trimming left V 4 bases short and J 6 bases short, with 18 bases between. CDR3 length: 16 amino acids. Germline CDR1 is KGHSH and CDR2 is LQKENI.

J is TRBJ2-3 and V is TRBV6-6; TRBD2 agrees at 12 bases. Germline loops: CDR1 MNHNY, CDR2 SVGAGI (reference sequence). The CDR3 runs 17 residues. The V and J ends lost 5 bases and 3 bases, in that order; junction bases with no gene match: 9. CDR3 in DNA: TGTGCCAGCAGTCGCCTCACTAGCGGGGGGCCAACAGATACGCAGTATTTT. It codes for CASSRLTSGGPTDTQYF.

The chain joins TRBV5-1 to TRBJ1-2, with D possibly matching TRBD1 (6 bases). CDR1 is SGHRS, CDR2 YFSETQ, per germline. Trimming cost V 7 bases and J 8 bases, with 21 bases left between them. CDR3 length: 14 amino acids. CDR3 bases: TGCGCCAGCCGACAGGATCCAGGGATGGGCGGCTACACCTTC. Its translation: CASRQDPGMGGYTF.

This rearrangement joins TRBV4-3 to TRBJ1-6; no clear D gene. Trimming took off 0 bases at V and 10 bases at J, with 7 bases between the two ends. Germline lookup yields CDR1 LGHNA and CDR2 YSLEER. The CDR3 has 13 residues. CDR3 nucleotide sequence: TGCGCCAGCAGCCAAGAGGAGAGCTCACCCCTCCACTTT. Its translation: CASSQEESSPLHF.

The chain has TRBV6-6 and TRBJ2-1; 12 bases map to TRBD1. Germline trimming cut 4 bases from V and 6 bases from J; bases unmatched to any gene: 4. The CDR3 has 15 residues. The germline gives CDR1 MNHNY, CDR2 SVGAGI (reference sequence). The CDR3 spells CASSSGQGAGNEQFF. The DNA of the CDR3 is TGTGCCAGCAGTTCGGGACAGGGGGCTGGCAATGAGCAGTTCTTC.

The CDR3 coding sequence is TGTGCCAGCAGTTTTCGGGGGTCCTATGGCTACACCTTC. This gives the protein CASSFRGSYGYTF. The rearrangement joins TRBV27 to TRBJ1-2; weak D call: TRBD1 (5 bases). The V gene's germline CDR1 is MNHEY and CDR2 SMNVEV (reference sequence). Trimming removed 3 bases at V and 4 bases at J, with 9 bases between. This CDR3 has 13 residues.

The chain links TRBV11-3 to TRBJ2-6; 9 bases map to TRBD2. The CDR3 totals 19 residues. From germline, CDR1 is SGHNT and CDR2 YENEEA. Losses at the gene ends were 2 bases for V and 1 base for J; bases not matched to a gene: 9. The CDR3 sequence is CASSLRRGGRRSGANVLTF. CDR3 bases: TGTGCCAGCAGCTTACGGCGGGGGGGCCGTCGTTCTGGGGCCAACGTCCTGACTTTC.

The chain is built from TRBV30 and TRBJ2-7, with a tentative D call TRBD1 (5 bases). This CDR3 is 11 amino acids long. Trimming took off 4 bases at V and 4 bases at J, with 8 bases between the two ends. Germline CDR1 reads GTSNPN; CDR2 reads SVGIG (reference sequence). CDR3 loop: CAWTRAYEQYF. In DNA form, the CDR3 reads TGTGCCTGGACCAGGGCATACGAGCAGTACTTC.

V usage is TRBV24-1 and J usage is TRBJ1-5, with 12 bases that match TRBD1. Germline V gives CDR1 KGHDR, CDR2 SFDVKD. J lost 6 bases, V lost 6 bases, and 11 bases had no gene match. CDR3 size: 17 residues. The CDR3 DNA reads as TGTGCCACCAGTCGGGGGTCCGGGACAGGGGGCGGTCAGCCCCAGCATTTT. Protein sequence: CATSRGSGTGGGQPQHF.

This clone has just a few counts. The chain combines TRBV6-5 with TRBJ1-1; tentative D call: TRBD1 (5 bases). The CDR3 is 16 residues long. The germline gives CDR1 MNHEY, CDR2 SVGAGI. The ends were cut back, 0 bases at V and 0 bases at J, with 11 bases in the middle. The CDR3 nucleotides are TGTGCCAGCAGTTACTCGTGGACACCCATGAACACTGAAGCTTTCTTT. Translation gives CASSYSWTPMNTEAFF.

As concerns this clone: The sample has other DNA sequences that encode this CDR3 too. The rearrangement links TRBV7-2 to TRBJ2-1; a possible D gene is TRBD2 (7 bases). Germline lookup yields CDR1 SGHTA and CDR2 FQGNSA. This CDR3 spans 15 amino acids. Trimming took 5 bases from V and 0 from J, leaving 11 bases between them. For the CDR3, the DNA is TGTGCCAGCAGCCCGGGGGGCAGCTCCTACAATGAGCAGTTCTTC. Protein: CASSPGGSSYNEQFF.

CDR3 protein: CASWSRGDEQYF. Written as DNA, the CDR3 is TGTGCCAGCTGGAGCAGGGGGGACGAGCAGTACTTC. This chain links TRBV28 with TRBJ2-7; the D gene is possibly TRBD1 (7 bases). This CDR3 contains 12 residues. With 8 bases removed from V and 5 bases from J, the gap between germline ends came to 13 bases. Germline CDR1 MDHEN, CDR2 SYDVKM.

The J gene is TRBJ1-3, the V gene TRBV28; D remains unclear. Germline CDR1 reads MDHEN; CDR2 reads SYDVKM. The CDR3 consists of 15 residues. V lost 3 bases to trimming and J lost 0 bases, with 9 bases between them. The CDR3 reads CASSLRLGSGNTIYF. The CDR3 coding sequence is TGTGCCAGCAGTTTGCGGTTGGGCTCTGGAAACACCATATATTTT. The full variable domain, rest sourced from reference TRBV28 and TRBJ1-3, is DVKVTQSSRYLVKRTGEKVFLECVQDMDHENMFWYRQDPGLGLRLIYFSYDVKMKEKGDIPEGYSVSREKKERFSLILESASTNQTSMYLCASSLRLGSGNTIYFGEGSWLTVV.

This chain links TRBV7-9 with TRBJ1-2, with a possible D match to TRBD1 (6 bases). Trimming stripped 5 bases from V and 8 bases from J, with 18 bases between. Germline values: CDR1 SEHNR, CDR2 FQNEAQ (reference sequence). CDR3 length: 14 amino acids. The CDR3 protein is CASSLGRGEYGYTF. DNA for the CDR3: TGTGCCAGCAGCCTCGGCAGGGGTGAATACGGCTACACCTTC.

The J gene is TRBJ1-6, the V gene TRBV6-5, with TRBD1 matching 8 bases. CDR1 MNHEY and CDR2 SVGAGI come from the germline V gene. V lost 2 bases and J lost 10; bases outside the gene matches: 7. The CDR3 spans 15 residues. The CDR3 DNA is TGTGCCAGCAGTTACACGCGACAGGGGAGCTCACCCCTCCACTTT. This translates into CASSYTRQGSSPLHF.

This clone was counted a single time. This chain uses TRBV28 with TRBJ1-5; the match to TRBD1 covers 9 bases. V lost 5 bases to trimming and J lost 7 bases; unmatched junction nucleotides: 9. The CDR3 totals 15 residues. The V gene's germline CDR1 is MDHEN and CDR2 SYDVKM. The CDR3, as DNA: TGTGCCAGCAGTCTCCTCGGACAGGGGAGCCAGCCCCAGCATTTT. This gives the protein CASSLLGQGSQPQHF.